This TCR beta chain was recorded in a study of T cells after posttransplantation cyclophosphamide. This clone was detected ten times or more. Its antigen is unknown. Study results and limitations: Donor-recipient repertoire similarity was low at 1-2 months, rising over year one. Recipient CMV seropositivity and CMV reactivation strongly tracked TRB clonality. Tissue-infiltrating T cells from skin or gut overlapped little with blood T cells.

J gave up 2 bases and V 5 bases, and 13 bases lay outside the gene matches. In germline, CDR1 is SGHTA, CDR2 FQGNSA. This CDR3 region has 18 residues. The data were produced by immunoSEQ multiplex PCR, yet TCRdb's version contains in-frame clones alone and is incomplete. Altogether 42,000 or so clones were found in the sample, and no singletons occur. The rearrangement joins TRBV7-2 to TRBJ2-3, with 10 positions matching TRBD2. Sequencing input: PBMCs. The origin of this receptor is a woman in her forties or fifties in good health and a related stem cell transplant donor. The CDR3: CASSVQHLAGDVTDTQYF. The CDR3 nucleotides are TGTGCCAGCAGCGTCCAGCACCTAGCGGGGGATGTCACAGATACGCAGTATTTT.